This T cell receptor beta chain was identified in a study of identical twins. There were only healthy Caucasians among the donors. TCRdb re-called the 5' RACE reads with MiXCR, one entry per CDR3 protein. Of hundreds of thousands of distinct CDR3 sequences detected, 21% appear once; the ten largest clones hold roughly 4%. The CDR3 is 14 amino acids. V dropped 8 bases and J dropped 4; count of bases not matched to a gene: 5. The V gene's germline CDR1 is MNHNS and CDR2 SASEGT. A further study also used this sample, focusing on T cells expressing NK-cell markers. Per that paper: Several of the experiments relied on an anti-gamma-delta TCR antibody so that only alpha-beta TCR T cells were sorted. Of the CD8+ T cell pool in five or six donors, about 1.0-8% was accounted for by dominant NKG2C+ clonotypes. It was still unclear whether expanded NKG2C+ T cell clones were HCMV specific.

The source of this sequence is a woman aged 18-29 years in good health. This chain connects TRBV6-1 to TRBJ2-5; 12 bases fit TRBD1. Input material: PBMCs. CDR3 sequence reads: CASWDRGLGETQYF. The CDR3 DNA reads TGTGCCAGCTGGGACAGGGGGCTCGGAGAGACCCAGTACTTC.